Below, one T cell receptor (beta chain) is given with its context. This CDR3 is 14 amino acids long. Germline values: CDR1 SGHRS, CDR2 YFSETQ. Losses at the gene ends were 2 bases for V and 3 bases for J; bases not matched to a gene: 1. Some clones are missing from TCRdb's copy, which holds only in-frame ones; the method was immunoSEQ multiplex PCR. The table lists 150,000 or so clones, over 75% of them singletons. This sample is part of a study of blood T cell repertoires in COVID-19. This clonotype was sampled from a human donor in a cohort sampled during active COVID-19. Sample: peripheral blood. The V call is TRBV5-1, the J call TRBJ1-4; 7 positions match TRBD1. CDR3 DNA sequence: TGCGCCAGCAGCTTCCAGGGGGCTAATGAAAAACTGTTTTTT. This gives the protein CASSFQGANEKLFF.